Below, one TCR beta chain is given with its context. Its antigen remains unknown. V shed 3 bases and J shed 5 bases, with 19 bases lying between them. The CDR3 covers 17 residues. The V gene's germline CDR1 is LNHDA and CDR2 SQIVND (reference sequence). Clones were read by immunoSEQ multiplex PCR, and TCRdb kept only the in-frame ones, dropping some. The table includes some 50,000 clones, roughly 90% detected once. The sample is drawn from a study of OX40 agonist ivuxolimab in advanced cancers. The study, taken as a whole, reports: No antigen was identified for the clonally expanded peripheral T cells.

The study sampled blood at baseline, cycle 4 day 1, and cycle 7 day 1. This receptor was taken from an adult with an advanced solid tumor such as melanoma, head and neck, liver or kidney cancer. The sample in question was CD4+ or CD8+ T cells sorted from blood, obtained in a trial of the OX40 agonist ivuxolimab. This rearrangement joins TRBV19 to TRBJ2-2; either TRBD1 or TRBD2 may supply D (5 bases each). The CDR3 DNA follows: TGTGCCAGTAGTATCCCCGGGACCTCAATTAGGACCGGGGAGCTGTTTTTT. This gives the protein CASSIPGTSIRTGELFF.